A selection of T cell receptor beta chains follows, all from one sample in a study of OX40 agonist ivuxolimab in advanced cancers. TCRdb's copy holds only in-frame clones and misses some; the assay was immunoSEQ multiplex PCR. The sample has around 85,000 clones, about 90% seen once. This sample comprised CD4+ or CD8+ T cells sorted from blood, obtained in a trial of the OX40 agonist ivuxolimab. The receptors come from an adult with an advanced solid tumor such as melanoma, head and neck, liver or kidney cancer. CDR3s include the opening cysteine and the closing phenylalanine or tryptophan. The listing skips clone size in some rows; elsewhere it reads once, few, many or a size class.

v_call: TRBV28
clone_size: .
cdr3_aa: CASRQGRLLHYEQYF

v_call: TRBV2
clone_size: .
cdr3_aa: CASTAGTGLYEQFF

v_call: TRBV5-6
clone_size: .
cdr3_aa: CASSLASSGSSYNEQFF

v_call: TRBV7-2
clone_size: .
cdr3_aa: CASRRADNEQFF

v_call: TRBV7-2
clone_size: .
cdr3_aa: CASSLRSSGNTIYF

v_call: TRBV28
clone_size: once
cdr3_aa: CASSSGTSGYNEQFF

v_call: TRBV5-4
clone_size: .
cdr3_aa: CASSLGGTGGAADTQYF

v_call: TRBV5-1
clone_size: .
cdr3_aa: CASSLYGQETQYF

v_call: TRBV28
clone_size: .
cdr3_aa: CASSPGTHTGELFF

v_call: TRBV18
clone_size: .
cdr3_aa: CASSPPGRLQFF

v_call: TRBV7-2
clone_size: .
cdr3_aa: CASSLRGKETQYF

v_call: TRBV4-3
clone_size: .
cdr3_aa: CASSRFTGSRGEAYEQYF

v_call: TRBV7-8
clone_size: few
cdr3_aa: CASSLGTGGVQFF

v_call: TRBV28
clone_size: .
cdr3_aa: CASSLYKGSYEQYF

v_call: TRBV29-1
clone_size: once
cdr3_aa: CSLGQEDGYTF

v_call: TRBV7-3
clone_size: .
cdr3_aa: CASSPQREGETQYF

v_call: TRBV28
clone_size: few
cdr3_aa: CASSSKQPQHF

v_call: TRBV5-1
clone_size: .
cdr3_aa: CASSFGQGSGNTIYF

v_call: TRBV29-1
clone_size: .
cdr3_aa: CSVVSVAKNIQYF

v_call: TRBV25-1
clone_size: .
cdr3_aa: CASSVSSGLQYF

v_call: TRBV19
clone_size: .
cdr3_aa: CASTGGTLNEKLFF

v_call: TRBV7-2
clone_size: once
cdr3_aa: CASSPLQGTNYGYTF

v_call: TRBV5-1
clone_size: once
cdr3_aa: CASSPGTTDTQYF

v_call: TRBV25-1
clone_size: .
cdr3_aa: CASSGQETQYF

v_call: TRBV4-1
clone_size: .
cdr3_aa: CASSHGAGALNTEAFF

v_call: TRBV7-6
clone_size: .
cdr3_aa: CASSQTSGSTDTQYF

v_call: TRBV5-1
clone_size: .
cdr3_aa: CASSLDGIGGYTF

v_call: TRBV5-4
clone_size: .
cdr3_aa: CASSLGLGVRETQYF

v_call: TRBV30
clone_size: .
cdr3_aa: CAWSVTGASTDTQYF

v_call: TRBV5-1
clone_size: .
cdr3_aa: CASSLTGASETQYF

v_call: TRBV6-5
clone_size: .
cdr3_aa: CASSYPPGELFF

v_call: TRBV7-9
clone_size: .
cdr3_aa: CASTLADYLPQYF

v_call: TRBV27
clone_size: .
cdr3_aa: CATLPVTGSGANVLTF

v_call: TRBV10-3
clone_size: .
cdr3_aa: CAISEWVKGSYEQYF

v_call: TRBV2
clone_size: few
cdr3_aa: CASSDQGRAEETQYF

v_call: TRBV27
clone_size: once
cdr3_aa: CATKTSPSRGEQYF

v_call: TRBV11-3
clone_size: .
cdr3_aa: CASSEGQGAFNEQFF

v_call: TRBV6-4
clone_size: .
cdr3_aa: CASSGLAGGNNEQFF

v_call: TRBV29-1
clone_size: .
cdr3_aa: CSVPPGPGSQYF

v_call: TRBV7-2
clone_size: .
cdr3_aa: CASSLVPGQGTDTQYF

v_call: TRBV30
clone_size: few
cdr3_aa: CAWTLDPAGNTEAFF

v_call: TRBV5-8
clone_size: .
cdr3_aa: CASSLDRRIYGYTF

v_call: TRBV6-5
clone_size: .
cdr3_aa: CASSREGRSHGYTF

v_call: TRBV28
clone_size: .
cdr3_aa: CASSTAGGGGSYNEQFF

v_call: TRBV5-1
clone_size: .
cdr3_aa: CASSSGPSQETQYF

v_call: TRBV7-9
clone_size: .
cdr3_aa: CASSLGQGPISSKNIQYF

v_call: TRBV29-1
clone_size: .
cdr3_aa: CSTGQIEAFF

v_call: TRBV30
clone_size: .
cdr3_aa: CAWSASSRGTYGYTF

v_call: TRBV5-4
clone_size: .
cdr3_aa: CASSASYFGRAGGGYTF

v_call: TRBV6-6
clone_size: .
cdr3_aa: CASSSPQTYEQYF

v_call: TRBV9
clone_size: .
cdr3_aa: CASSTGQGALGKETQYF

v_call: TRBV5-4
clone_size: once
cdr3_aa: CASNPTLGGYGYTF